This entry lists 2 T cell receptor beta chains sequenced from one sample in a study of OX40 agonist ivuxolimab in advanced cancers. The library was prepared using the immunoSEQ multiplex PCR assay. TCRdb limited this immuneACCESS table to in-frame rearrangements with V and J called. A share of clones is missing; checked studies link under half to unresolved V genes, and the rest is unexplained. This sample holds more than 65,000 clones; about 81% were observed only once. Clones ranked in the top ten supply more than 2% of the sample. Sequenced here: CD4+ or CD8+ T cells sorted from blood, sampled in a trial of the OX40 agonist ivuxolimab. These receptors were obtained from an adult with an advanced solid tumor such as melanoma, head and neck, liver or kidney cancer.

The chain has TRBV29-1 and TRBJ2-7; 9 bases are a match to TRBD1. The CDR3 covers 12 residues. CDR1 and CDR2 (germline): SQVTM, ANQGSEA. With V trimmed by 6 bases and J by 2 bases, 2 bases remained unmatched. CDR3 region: CSVGTGPYEQYF. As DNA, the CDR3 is TGCAGCGTCGGGACAGGGCCCTACGAGCAGTACTTC.

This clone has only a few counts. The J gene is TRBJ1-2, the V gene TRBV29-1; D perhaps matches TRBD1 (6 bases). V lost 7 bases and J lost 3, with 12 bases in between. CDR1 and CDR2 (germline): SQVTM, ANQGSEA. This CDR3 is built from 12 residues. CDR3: CSGVQGDYGYTF. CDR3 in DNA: TGCAGCGGAGTACAGGGTGACTATGGCTACACCTTC.